This TCR beta chain stems from a study of blood T cell repertoires in COVID-19. Germline values: CDR1 SGHTA, CDR2 FQGNSA. This CDR3 contains 15 residues. V was cut by 2 bases and J by 6 bases, with 13 bases left in between. In the source study's methods: Cell counts per sample came from amplifying reference gene primers. This table comes from immunoSEQ multiplex PCR, and its TCRdb copy is limited to in-frame clones, with some not included. The DNA was the basis for D and trimming; V, J and clone size are from that table. The data show 350,000 to 400,000 clones, 85% to 90% seen once. This chain connects TRBV7-2 to TRBJ2-2, with D tentatively TRBD1 (5 bases). Sequencing used peripheral blood. This receptor was obtained from a man in his late teens or twenties with active or convalescent COVID-19. The CDR3 is CASSLTGTSSGELFF. CDR3 in DNA: TGTGCCAGCAGCTTAACAGGAACCTCCTCCGGGGAGCTGTTTTTT.